This T cell receptor (beta chain) emerged from a study of T cell responses to AZD1222 COVID-19 vaccine. About this clone: The antigen is undetermined.

The data were produced by immunoSEQ multiplex PCR, yet TCRdb's version contains in-frame clones alone and is incomplete. Here the sample spans 120,000 to 150,000 clones, approximately 86% being singletons. Findings and caveats of the study: Among the donors, most were white British and more were female, and clonal diversity was possibly underestimated. Just five to seven people given AZD1222 tested seropositive at baseline. Repertoires were sampled only after the peak T cell response. Spike was spanned by vaccine-associated CD4 TCRs, with dominance at 160-218 and 743-854.

Sequenced material: peripheral blood, taken 28 days after the second dose of the MenACWY control vaccine. This TCR was sampled from an adult who received the MenACWY meningococcal vaccine as a control.

Written as DNA, the CDR3 is TGTGCCAGCAGCGTAGAAACAGGTTCACCCCTCCACTTT. It encodes CASSVETGSPLHF. This rearrangement joins TRBV9 to TRBJ1-6; perhaps TRBD1 as D (5 bases). The CDR3 runs to 13 residues. The ends were cut back, 0 bases at V and 9 bases at J, with 7 bases in the middle. Germline V gene data show CDR1 as SGDLS and CDR2 as YYNGEE.